This TCR beta chain came from a study of TIL therapy for anti-PD-1-resistant metastatic lung cancer. Study as a whole: By whole-exome sequencing, median non-synonymous tumor mutation burden was under 1.9 mutations per megabase.

Stated time point: pre-treatment sample, taken before nivolumab and TIL therapy. Trimming removed 8 bases at V and 4 bases at J, with 6 bases between. This CDR3 comprises 12 residues. Germline V CDR1 and CDR2: SGHTA, FQGNSA. Sequencing used immunoSEQ v3. Sequencing was performed with immunoSEQ multiplex PCR; in TCRdb, only in-frame clones are kept and a portion is missing. The sample lists 50,000 to 70,000 clones, 75% to 90% occurring once. The sample in question was blood, obtained at baseline. The V call is TRBV7-2, the J call TRBJ1-6, with D hard to call. The source is a person between 25 and 80 years old with non-small cell lung cancer. The CDR3 reads CASSDYNSPLHF. The CDR3 bases are TGTGCCAGCTCCGATTATAATTCACCCCTCCACTTT.